The TCR beta chain under discussion was sequenced for a study of shared clonotypes between healthy human individuals. About the research overall: Each donor contributed plates that comprised three CD4 naive, three CD4 memory, two CD8 naive and one CD8 memory.

Trimming shortened V by 2 bases and J by 4 bases, and 8 bases separated the two germline ends. The CDR3 has 13 amino acids. Per germline, CDR1 MNHEY and CDR2 SMNVEV (reference sequence). The table came from immunoSEQ multiplex PCR; TCRdb's copy has only in-frame clones and leaves some out. The sample records some 1 million clones, about 77% being singletons. This sequence was found in a man between 18 and 35 years old in good health. The sequenced sample was memory CD4+ T cells sorted from blood. The sample's subset: CD45RA-negative fraction. The rearrangement joins TRBV27 to TRBJ1-2; no reliable D call. DNA for the CDR3: TGTGCCAGCAGTTTAAGGCCCCTCTATGGCTACACCTTC. Amino acid sequence: CASSLRPLYGYTF.